Each of the 26 T cell receptor beta chains below was sequenced from the same sample in a study of blood T cell repertoires in COVID-19. Here immunoSEQ multiplex PCR was the method, and the copy in TCRdb shows in-frame clones only, minus some. The sample holds roughly 200,000 clones, roughly 84% seen once. The sample taken for sequencing was peripheral blood. These receptors originate from a woman older than 75 with acute or convalescent COVID-19.

The chain uses TRBV9 and TRBJ1-3; D gene ambiguous. CDR1 SGDLS and CDR2 YYNGEE come from the germline V gene. V was shortened by 2 bases and J by 0 bases, with 6 bases between the two germline ends. CDR3 length equals 14 residues. The CDR3 spells CASSVGISGNTIYF. The CDR3 bases are TGTGCCAGCAGCGTCGGTATCTCTGGAAACACCATATATTTT.

V and J are TRBV19 and TRBJ1-6, with TRBD1 as a possible D gene (5 bases). The V end lost 7 bases, the J end lost 0 bases, and 10 bases lay between the germline ends. The CDR3 extends over 15 amino acids. Germline CDR1 is LNHDA and CDR2 is SQIVND (reference sequence). The CDR3: CASTPQGSYNSPLHF. CDR3 coding DNA: TGTGCCAGTACTCCCCAGGGCTCCTATAATTCACCCCTCCACTTT.

The chain recombines TRBV3-1 (or the pseudogene TRBV3-2) with TRBJ2-6; D perhaps matches TRBD1 (6 bases). The V gene lost 3 bases and the J gene lost 4 bases, with 10 bases spanning the gap. Germline V gene lookup returns CDR1 LGHDT and CDR2 YNNKEL (reference sequence). The CDR3 consists of 15 residues. CDR3 protein: CASSQTGSGANVLTF. The DNA for the CDR3 is TGTGCCAGCAGCCAGACAGGCTCAGGGGCCAACGTCCTGACTTTC.

As DNA, the CDR3 is TGTGCCAGCAGTGACTTGTACAGGGGGTCTGGCTACACCTTC. Encoded protein: CASSDLYRGSGYTF. The rearrangement joins TRBV6-4 to TRBJ1-2, with 8 bases fitting TRBD1. V trimming: 1 base; J trimming: 7 bases; junction bases outside the gene matches: 5. Germline V gives CDR1 MRHNA, CDR2 SNTAGT. The CDR3 sequence is 14 residues long.

This chain links TRBV29-1 with TRBJ2-2, with 9 positions matching TRBD2. The germline V gene encodes CDR1 SQVTM and CDR2 ANQGSEA. CDR3 size: 14 residues. V lost 7 bases and J lost 2; bases outside the gene matches: 5. In nucleotides, the CDR3 is TGCAGCGGGCGACTAGCGGAAAACACCGGGGAGCTGTTTTTT. Protein product: CSGRLAENTGELFF.

The chain joins TRBV9 to TRBJ2-3, with 8 bases identical to TRBD2. The germline V gene encodes CDR1 SGDLS and CDR2 YYNGEE. Trimming at V came to 0 bases and at J to 4 bases, leaving 4 bases not matched to a gene. The CDR3 has 15 residues. CDR3 sequence (DNA): TGTGCCAGCAGCGTAGGCGGGAGGCCTTCAGATACGCAGTATTTT. It translates to CASSVGGRPSDTQYF.

Regarding this clone: An end of the junction does not agree with germline; a read error may underlie this. This chain links TRBV7-9 with TRBJ1-5; 8 bases agree with TRBD1. Germline V gene data show CDR1 as SEHNR and CDR2 as FQNEAQ (reference sequence). CDR3 length equals 15 residues. CDR3 in DNA: TGTGCCAGCAGCGGGACCGCAGGGGGCAACCAGCCCCAGCATTTT. Translating it yields CASSGTAGGNQPQHF.

The chain has TRBV2 and TRBJ1-1; unclear D gene. Germline values: CDR1 SNHLY, CDR2 FYNNEI. This CDR3 is 14 amino acids long. V dropped 5 bases and J dropped 4 bases, with 14 bases sitting between them. This CDR3 is CASSPYTTVTEAFF. CDR3 nucleotide sequence: TGTGCCAGCAGTCCCTACACTACCGTCACTGAAGCTTTCTTT.

The chain is built from TRBV6-5 and TRBJ1-4; D may be TRBD1 (5 bases). There are 12 residues in the CDR3. In germline, CDR1 is MNHEY, CDR2 SVGAGI. Trimming shortened V by 4 bases and J by 7 bases, and 7 bases separated the two germline ends. The CDR3 reads CASSSGGEKLFF. CDR3 nucleotide sequence: TGTGCCAGCAGTTCGGGGGGTGAAAAACTGTTTTTT.

The CDR3: CASSPGDLNYGYTF. In DNA form, the CDR3 reads TGCGCCAGCAGCCCGGGTGATTTGAACTATGGCTACACCTTC. This chain joins TRBV5-1 and TRBJ1-2; D unresolved. CDR1 is SGHRS and CDR2 is YFSETQ in the germline V gene. Trimming pared 4 bases from V and 2 bases from J, leaving 12 bases between. CDR3 size: 14 residues.

The CDR3 coding sequence is TGTGCCAGCAGCTTACCGGCAGGGGGCCTGTTTTTT. It encodes CASSLPAGGLFF. V is TRBV7-3 and J is TRBJ1-4, with TRBD1 matching over 8 bases. The CDR3 runs to 12 residues. Germline V lookup: CDR1 SGHTA, CDR2 FQGTGA. Trimming at V came to 2 bases and at J to 14 bases, leaving 4 bases not matched to a gene.

The rearrangement uses TRBV7-2 and TRBJ2-1, with 10 bases matching TRBD2. The CDR3 is made up of 14 amino acids. Germline CDR1 SGHTA, CDR2 FQGNSA. V lost 5 bases and J lost 12; bases outside the gene matches: 10. The CDR3 is CASSIGTSETPQFF. The CDR3 coding sequence is TGTGCCAGCAGCATCGGGACTAGCGAGACCCCGCAGTTCTTC.

The chain is built from TRBV3-1 (or the pseudogene TRBV3-2) and TRBJ1-3; D is perhaps TRBD1 (5 bases). V was trimmed by 5 bases and J by 8 bases, leaving 16 bases between them. CDR3 length equals 14 residues. Germline values: CDR1 LGHDT, CDR2 YNNKEL (reference sequence). The DNA of the CDR3 is TGTGCCAGCAGCATCGGAGCGGGGGTAGACACCATATATTTT. This codes for CASSIGAGVDTIYF.

This sequence joins TRBV19 and TRBJ2-2; TRBD2 agrees at 7 bases. The trim removed 7 bases at V and 7 bases at J, leaving 6 bases unmatched. Germline CDR1 and CDR2: LNHDA and SQIVND (reference sequence). The CDR3 loop spans 13 amino acids. The CDR3 region has the DNA TGTGCCAGTACCCAATGGGGGGGCGGGGAGCTGTTTTTT. The encoded protein is CASTQWGGGELFF.

This rearrangement joins TRBV20-1 to TRBJ1-2; D is uncertain. This CDR3 is built from 10 residues. Germline values: CDR1 DFQATT, CDR2 SNEGSKA (reference sequence). The V end was cut by 2 bases, the J end by 13 bases, with 11 bases between. Here the CDR3 reads CSARTIGFTF. CDR3 sequence (DNA): TGCAGTGCTAGAACCATCGGTTTCACCTTC.

The J gene is TRBJ1-1, the V gene TRBV6-4; D unresolved. V lost 6 bases and J 4 bases, leaving 15 bases between the germline ends. The CDR3 length is 14 residues. Germline CDR1 reads MRHNA; CDR2 reads SNTAGT. The CDR3 sequence: CASRADRLVTEAFF. The CDR3, as DNA: TGTGCCAGCAGAGCCGACCGACTAGTCACTGAAGCTTTCTTT.

V is TRBV7-2 and J is TRBJ2-5, with TRBD2 identical over 9 bases. Germline CDR1 reads SGHTA; CDR2 reads FQGNSA. This CDR3 is built from 15 residues. The junction had 5 bases not matched to a gene; V was cut back by 1 base and J by 5 bases. This CDR3 is CASSLEGGRAETQYF. In DNA form, the CDR3 reads TGTGCCAGCAGCTTAGAGGGCGGGAGGGCCGAGACCCAGTACTTC.

The chain links TRBV2 to TRBJ2-3; possibly TRBD2 for D (6 bases). The CDR3 consists of 16 residues. Trimming removed 11 bases from V and 5 bases from J, with 26 bases in between. CDR1 SNHLY and CDR2 FYNNEI come from the germline V gene. The CDR3 protein is CAGGAAGTIIGDTQYF. In DNA, the CDR3 is TGTGCCGGCGGGGCAGCGGGTACGATCATAGGAGATACGCAGTATTTT.

The genes are TRBV6-5 and TRBJ1-2; no reliable D call. The germline CDR1 and CDR2 sequences are MNHEY and SVGAGI. V lost 3 bases and J lost 1, with 9 bases in between. The CDR3 has 14 residues. CDR3 loop: CASSYPGGNYGYTF. The CDR3 nucleotides read TGTGCCAGCAGTTATCCGGGAGGTAACTATGGCTACACCTTC.

This chain joins TRBV24-1 and TRBJ1-5; maybe TRBD1 (5 bases). In germline, CDR1 is KGHDR, CDR2 SFDVKD. V lost 5 bases and J 7 bases, leaving 11 bases between the germline ends. CDR3 length equals 13 residues. As DNA, the CDR3 is TGTGCCACCAGTGGATCTGGGGGGCAGCCCCAGCATTTT. It yields the protein CATSGSGGQPQHF.

A single count supports this clone. The V gene is TRBV12-3 or TRBV12-4, the J gene TRBJ1-1; no definite D call. The CDR3 consists of 12 residues. V lost 4 bases and J lost 3, with 6 bases in between. CDR3 in amino acids: CASSYGDTEAFF. CDR3 sequence (DNA): TGTGCCAGCAGTTACGGGGACACTGAAGCTTTCTTT.

The chain combines TRBV6-5 with TRBJ2-1, with D tentatively TRBD2 (6 bases). Trimming took 6 bases from V and 10 from J, leaving 16 bases between them. The CDR3 contains 13 residues. Germline lookup yields CDR1 MNHEY and CDR2 SVGAGI. Here the CDR3 reads CASSRDSEGEQFF. The CDR3, as DNA: TGTGCCAGCAGCCGGGACTCGGAGGGGGAGCAGTTCTTC.

The V and J genes are TRBV5-1 and TRBJ2-1; maybe TRBD2 (5 bases). The CDR3 consists of 16 residues. Germline V gives CDR1 SGHRS, CDR2 YFSETQ. V was trimmed by 1 base and J by 6 bases, leaving 17 bases between them. For the CDR3, the DNA is TGCGCCAGCAGCTTGATTCCGAGGGCAGCTAGCAATGAGCAGTTCTTC. It translates to CASSLIPRAASNEQFF.

The chain is built from TRBV5-1 and TRBJ2-7; 15 bases agree with TRBD2. Trimming at V came to 3 bases and at J to 7 bases, leaving 14 bases not matched to a gene. CDR1 SGHRS and CDR2 YFSETQ come from the germline V gene. There are 18 residues in the CDR3. The DNA for the CDR3 is TGCGCCAGCAGCTCGGGACTAGCGGGAGGAGAGATGTTAGTGGAGCAGTACTTC. This gives the protein CASSSGLAGGEMLVEQYF.

The chain combines TRBV27 with TRBJ2-7, with a possible D match to TRBD1 (5 bases). In germline, CDR1 is MNHEY, CDR2 SMNVEV (reference sequence). The CDR3 runs to 15 residues. V was pared by 5 bases and J by 3 bases, with 17 bases between. CDR3 in amino acids: CASSRGRGLGYEQYF. Here the CDR3 DNA reads TGTGCCAGCAGTAGGGGTAGGGGCTTGGGCTACGAGCAGTACTTC.

The chain uses TRBV14 and TRBJ1-4; maybe TRBD1 (6 bases). The CDR3 extends over 17 amino acids. V was shortened by 2 bases and J by 8 bases, with 21 bases between the two germline ends. Germline loops: CDR1 SGHDN, CDR2 FVKESK. The DNA of the CDR3 is TGTGCCAGCAGCCAATATCCAGGGGCCAACGCAAGGGAAAAACTGTTTTTT. Its translation is CASSQYPGANAREKLFF.